Listed below are T cell receptor beta chains from one sample, sequenced in a study of beta chain features in type 1 diabetes. This table comes from immunoSEQ multiplex PCR, and its TCRdb copy is limited to in-frame clones, with some not included. The repertoire holds about 140,000 clones, with less than 9% as singletons. Material: central memory CD4+ T cells from blood. The origin of the receptors is a woman aged 30 to 39 in good health. Both conserved end residues are part of each CDR3. The D gene is left open where the match is weak. Size tells how often a clone was seen (once, few, many) or the class of an expanded clone, and some rows leave it out.

length	D	size	V	J	DNA	CDR3
15	TRBD1	many	TRBV15	TRBJ2-7	TGTGCCACCAGCAGATCTCGGACAGGGGAGGGCGAGCAGTACTTC	CATSRSRTGEGEQYF
16	TRBD2	few	TRBV7-2	TRBJ2-1	TGTGCCAGCAGCACAGGGACTAGCGGGATATCGGACGAGCAGTTCTTC	CASSTGTSGISDEQFF
14	.	many	TRBV30	TRBJ2-1	TGTGCCTGGACGAGCGGAAGCTCCTACAATGAGCAGTTCTTC	CAWTSGSSYNEQFF
13	.	.	TRBV28	TRBJ1-3	TGTGCCAGCAGCCTGAGCTCTGGAAACACCATATATTTT	CASSLSSGNTIYF
17	.	.	TRBV7-8	TRBJ2-1	TGTGCCAGCAGCTCCCCCGCCACACGGGAGCTGAACAATGAGCAGTTCTTC	CASSSPATRELNNEQFF
15	.	.	TRBV7-2	TRBJ2-1	TGTGCCAGCAGCTTCTCGGGGAGCTCCTACAATGAGCAGTTCTTC	CASSFSGSSYNEQFF
13	.	few	TRBV7-9	TRBJ2-1	TGTGCCAGCAGCTCCTATGAATACAATGAGCAGTTCTTC	CASSSYEYNEQFF
12	.	few	TRBV2	TRBJ1-2	TGTGCCGATAGGGAGTCTAACTATGGCTACACCTTC	CADRESNYGYTF
15	.	.	TRBV2	TRBJ1-1	TGTGCCAGCAGTGACAGGGTTTCAAAGAACACTGAAGCTTTCTTT	CASSDRVSKNTEAFF
14	.	.	TRBV7-9	TRBJ1-1	TGTGCCAGCAGTTCTACGGGGGGAAAGACTGAAGCTTTCTTT	CASSSTGGKTEAFF
12	.	few	TRBV6-1	TRBJ1-5	TGTGCCAGCGCGGGGGGCAATCAGCCCCAGCATTTT	CASAGGNQPQHF
12	.	.	TRBV30	TRBJ2-5	TGTGCCTGGAATATGGGCGGGGAGACCCAGTACTTC	CAWNMGGETQYF
14	TRBD1	.	TRBV19	TRBJ2-5	TGTGCCAGTTCCGGGACAGGGGGCGCCGAGACCCAGTACTTC	CASSGTGGAETQYF
14	TRBD1	.	TRBV5-1	TRBJ2-1	TGCGCCAGCAGCTTGGGGACAGGGAACAATGAGCAGTTCTTC	CASSLGTGNNEQFF
14	.	.	TRBV18	TRBJ2-7	TGTGCCAGCTCACCGGGACTCCAGCTCCACGAGCAGTACTTC	CASSPGLQLHEQYF
15	.	few	TRBV18	TRBJ2-1	TGTGCCAGCTCACCGAGGGTAAGCTCCTACAATGAGCAGTTCTTC	CASSPRVSSYNEQFF
15	.	.	TRBV10-3	TRBJ1-5	TGTGCCATCAGTGAGGGAGGGTCGGGCAATCAGCCCCAGCATTTT	CAISEGGSGNQPQHF
15	TRBD2	.	TRBV5-5	TRBJ2-7	TGTGCCAGCAGTCTAGCGGGAGGGGTGGCCTACGAGCAGTACTTC	CASSLAGGVAYEQYF
15	.	.	TRBV4-3	TRBJ1-3	TGCGCCAGCAGCCAGACAGCGGGCTCTGGAAACACCATATATTTT	CASSQTAGSGNTIYF
15	TRBD1	.	TRBV5-1	TRBJ2-5	TGTGCCAGCAGCCTTCGGACAGGGTCTGTTGAGACCCAGTACTTC	CASSLRTGSVETQYF
15	TRBD2	few	TRBV18	TRBJ2-5	TGTGCCAGCTCACCACCCCAGCGGGAGGACGAGACCCAGTACTTC	CASSPPQREDETQYF
13	.	few	TRBV19	TRBJ2-5	TGTGCCAGTAGTATGTCCAGGGAAGAGACCCAGTACTTC	CASSMSREETQYF
18	TRBD2	few	TRBV25-1	TRBJ2-1	TGTGCCAGCAGTGAATTGTTATTAGCGGGAGGGCGCGTCAATGAGCAGTTCTTC	CASSELLLAGGRVNEQFF
15	TRBD1	.	TRBV5-1	TRBJ2-2	TGCGCCAGCAGCAGGGGACAGGGGGACACCGGGGAGCTGTTTTTT	CASSRGQGDTGELFF
19	TRBD2	.	TRBV19	TRBJ2-6	TGTGCCAGTAGCGAAGGACTAGCGGGAGGCCCACCTGGGGCCAACGTCCTGACTTTC	CASSEGLAGGPPGANVLTF
13	.	many	TRBV29-1	TRBJ2-3	TGCAGCGTTCGTGGAGGACTCGCTGATACGCAGTATTTT	CSVRGGLADTQYF
15	.	.	TRBV18	TRBJ2-3	TGTGCCAGCTCACCGACAGGAATGAGGACAGATACGCAGTATTTT	CASSPTGMRTDTQYF
12	.	.	TRBV5-1	TRBJ2-7	TGCGCCAGCAGCTCATACGGCTACGAGCAGTACTTC	CASSSYGYEQYF
16	TRBD1	few	TRBV5-6	TRBJ2-5	TGTGCCAGCAGCTCCCGTGAGTGGGGACAGGGAGAGACCCAGTACTTC	CASSSREWGQGETQYF
15	.	.	TRBV9	TRBJ2-3	TGTGCCAGCAGCCCCTCCGCGGGAAGTACAGATACGCAGTATTTT	CASSPSAGSTDTQYF
16	TRBD2	.	TRBV9	TRBJ2-5	TGTGCCAGCAGCCCCGGACTAGCGGGAGGCGGGGAGACCCAGTACTTC	CASSPGLAGGGETQYF
15	.	.	TRBV7-2	TRBJ2-1	TGTGCCAGCAGCTTAGGGCAGGGGTTAGGTAATGAGCAGTTCTTC	CASSLGQGLGNEQFF
15	TRBD2	.	TRBV14	TRBJ2-1	TGTGCCAGCAGCCAACTAGCGGGAGGGCGGAATGAGCAGTTCTTC	CASSQLAGGRNEQFF
15	.	.	TRBV7-9	TRBJ2-5	TGTGCCAGCAGCTCGAGCCGGTCAGGGGCGGAGACCCAGTACTTC	CASSSSRSGAETQYF
14	TRBD1	few	TRBV10-3	TRBJ1-1	TGTGCCATCAGTGGACAGGGATTGAACACTGAAGCTTTCTTT	CAISGQGLNTEAFF
15	.	few	TRBV4-3	TRBJ1-4	TGCGCCAGCAGCCAAGATACCCAGGGGACGTCTTTCTATTTTTTT	CASSQDTQGTSFYFF
16	.	.	TRBV27	TRBJ1-1	TGTGCCACCCGACGAGAGGGATACAGGGAGGGCACTGAAGCTTTCTTT	CATRREGYREGTEAFF
15	.	.	TRBV9	TRBJ2-2	TGTGCCAGCAGCGTAGGCCGGGTTCGGGCCGGGGAGCTGTTTTTT	CASSVGRVRAGELFF
16	.	few	TRBV6-6	TRBJ2-3	TGTGCCAGCAGTTACTCGATAGCCGGGACATCAGATACGCAGTATTTT	CASSYSIAGTSDTQYF
13	TRBD2	few	TRBV30	TRBJ2-1	TGTGCCTGGGCGGGAGTTTCCTACAATGAGCAGTTCTTC	CAWAGVSYNEQFF
16	TRBD1	many	TRBV23-1	TRBJ1-5	TGCGCCAGCAGTCAATTGACAGGGGCGCGGAGTCAGCCCCAGCATTTT	CASSQLTGARSQPQHF
15	TRBD1	.	TRBV30	TRBJ1-5	TGTGCCTGGAGTTTCTATACAGGGGTTGGCCAGCCCCAGCATTTT	CAWSFYTGVGQPQHF
18	TRBD2	.	TRBV4-2	TRBJ2-2	TGTGCCAGCAGCCAAGCGGGAGGGGCCCCTTCGAACACCGGGGAGCTGTTTTTT	CASSQAGGAPSNTGELFF
12	.	few	TRBV19	TRBJ2-4	TGTGCCAGTAGTATGCGGGAAAACATTCAGTACTTC	CASSMRENIQYF
14	TRBD1	.	TRBV6-5	TRBJ2-7	TGTGCCAGCAGCAGGGGGCTTGCCCTCTACGAGCAGTACTTC	CASSRGLALYEQYF
15	TRBD2	few	TRBV5-4	TRBJ2-5	TGTGCCAGCAGTGCCGGGGGAGCGGGATGGGAGACCCAGTACTTC	CASSAGGAGWETQYF
18	.	few	TRBV9	TRBJ2-1	TGTGCCAGCAGCGTAGGCCAAGATGGGTGGGCTCAAGACAATGAGCAGTTCTTC	CASSVGQDGWAQDNEQFF
17	TRBD2	few	TRBV5-4	TRBJ2-2	TGTGCCAGCAGCTTGGGACTAGCGGGAGTAGACACCGGGGAGCTGTTTTTT	CASSLGLAGVDTGELFF